A selection of T cell receptor beta chains follows, all from one sample in a study of blood T cells in healthy people across ages. TCRdb processed the 5' RACE reads anew with MiXCR; each CDR3 protein has one entry. The sample carries over 600,000 distinct CDR3 sequences, about half recorded once. Material for sequencing was blood. The receptors stem from a man aged 80 or over in good health. Both conserved end residues are trimmed from each CDR3. The D gene is left open where the match is weak. Size is omitted from some rows. Given values are once, few, many or a class for expanded clones.

clone size,D gene,J gene,V gene,CDR3 protein
.,.,TRBJ2-5,TRBV5-1,ASSLGMGNQETQY
.,.,TRBJ2-2,TRBV6-8,ASSATDSTGELF
.,.,.,TRBV7-2,ASSLLRGINAEQY
few,.,TRBJ2-3,TRBV29-1,SAQGADTQY
.,TRBD2,TRBJ2-3,TRBV30,AWSPGLAGEADTQY
.,TRBD1,TRBJ2-6,TRBV4-3,AGSLQGGGANVLT
.,TRBD2,TRBJ2-1,TRBV28,AAATLAGIPEQF
few,.,TRBJ2-1,TRBV4-2,ASSLSVGSNEQF
.,TRBD1,TRBJ2-3,TRBV28,ATSERPGGADTQY
few,.,TRBJ2-5,TRBV7-2,ASSPGTDGETQY
.,TRBD1,TRBJ1-6,TRBV28,ASSQGVLGSYNSPLH
.,.,TRBJ1-6,TRBV7-2,ASSQYLGYSPLH
.,.,TRBJ2-5,TRBV5-1,ASSPPWPGEETQY
once,.,TRBJ2-7,TRBV29-1,SVERMDSYEQY
few,.,TRBJ2-3,TRBV11-2,ASSLGISGEVTDTQY
once,.,TRBJ1-4,TRBV7-2,ASSHSPGGSFNEKLF
.,.,TRBJ1-6,TRBV4-1,ASSQDGRPSNSPLH
.,.,TRBJ2-4,TRBV5-1,ASSLLEGAKNIQY